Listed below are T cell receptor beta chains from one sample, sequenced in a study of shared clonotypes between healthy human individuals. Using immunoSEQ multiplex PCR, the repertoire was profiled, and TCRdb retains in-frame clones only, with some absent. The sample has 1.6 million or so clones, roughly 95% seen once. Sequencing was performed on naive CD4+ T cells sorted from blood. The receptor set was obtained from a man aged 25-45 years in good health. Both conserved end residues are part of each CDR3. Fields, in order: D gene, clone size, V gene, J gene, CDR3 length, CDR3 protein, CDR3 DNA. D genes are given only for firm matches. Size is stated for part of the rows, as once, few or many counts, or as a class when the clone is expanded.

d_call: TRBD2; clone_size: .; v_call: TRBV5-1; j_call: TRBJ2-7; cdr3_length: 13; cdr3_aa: CASSSGDYALRYF; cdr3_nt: TGCGCCAGCAGCTCGGGGGACTACGCACTACGGTACTTC
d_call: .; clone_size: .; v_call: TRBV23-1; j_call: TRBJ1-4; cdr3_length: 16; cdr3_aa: CASKVDDSREGGKLFF; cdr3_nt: TGCGCCAGCAAAGTAGACGACAGCAGAGAAGGTGGAAAACTGTTTTTT
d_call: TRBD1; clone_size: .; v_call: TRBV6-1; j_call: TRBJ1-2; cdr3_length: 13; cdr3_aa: CASAGTARDGYTF; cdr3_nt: TGTGCCAGTGCCGGGACAGCTCGGGATGGCTACACCTTC
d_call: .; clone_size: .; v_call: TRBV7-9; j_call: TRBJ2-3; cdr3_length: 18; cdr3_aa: CASSFYRGTSTRTDTQYF; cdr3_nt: TGTGCCAGCAGTTTTTACCGTGGGACATCCACTCGCACAGATACGCAGTATTTT
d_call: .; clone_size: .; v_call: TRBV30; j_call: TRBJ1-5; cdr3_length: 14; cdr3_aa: CAWSVRGGNQPQHF; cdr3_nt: TGTGCCTGGAGTGTACGCGGCGGCAATCAGCCCCAGCATTTT
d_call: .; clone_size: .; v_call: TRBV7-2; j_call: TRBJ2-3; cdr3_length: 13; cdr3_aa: CASSAGSTDTQYF; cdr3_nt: TGTGCCAGCAGCGCCGGTAGCACAGATACGCAGTATTTT
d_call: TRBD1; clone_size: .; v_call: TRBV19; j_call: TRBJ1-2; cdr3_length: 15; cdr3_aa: CASSLRQGPVYGYTF; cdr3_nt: TGTGCCAGTAGTCTGCGACAGGGCCCCGTCTATGGCTACACCTTC
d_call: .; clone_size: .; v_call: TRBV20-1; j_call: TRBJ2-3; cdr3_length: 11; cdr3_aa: CSASVLDTQYF; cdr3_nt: TGCAGTGCTAGTGTACTCGATACGCAGTATTTT
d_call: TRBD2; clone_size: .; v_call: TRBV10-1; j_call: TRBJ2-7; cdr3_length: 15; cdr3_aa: CASSDPAGAGYEQYF; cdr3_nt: TGCGCCAGCAGTGATCCAGCGGGAGCGGGCTACGAGCAGTACTTC
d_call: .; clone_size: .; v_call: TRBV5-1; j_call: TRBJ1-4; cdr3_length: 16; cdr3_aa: CASSQDIGPGNEKLFF; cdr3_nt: TGCGCCAGCAGCCAGGACATCGGGCCGGGTAATGAAAAACTGTTTTTT
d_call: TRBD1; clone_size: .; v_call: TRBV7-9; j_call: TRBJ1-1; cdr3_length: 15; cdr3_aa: CASSPRGGRDTEAFF; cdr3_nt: TGTGCCAGCAGCCCCAGGGGGGGCCGGGACACTGAAGCTTTCTTT
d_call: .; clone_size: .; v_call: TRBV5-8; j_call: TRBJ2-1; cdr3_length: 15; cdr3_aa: CASRRIAVESNEQFF; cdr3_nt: TGTGCCAGCAGGCGGATAGCGGTTGAGTCCAATGAGCAGTTCTTC
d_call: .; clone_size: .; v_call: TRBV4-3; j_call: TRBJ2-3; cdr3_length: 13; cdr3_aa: CASSQESADTQYF; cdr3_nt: TGCGCCAGCAGCCAAGAATCCGCAGATACGCAGTATTTT
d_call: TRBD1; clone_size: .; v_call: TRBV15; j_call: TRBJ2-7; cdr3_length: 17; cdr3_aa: CATSSSPLGDRGYEQYF; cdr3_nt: TGTGCCACCAGCAGCTCTCCTCTCGGGGACAGGGGATACGAGCAGTACTTC
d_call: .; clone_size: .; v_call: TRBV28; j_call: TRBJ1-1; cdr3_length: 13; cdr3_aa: CASISRQNTEAFF; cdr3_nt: TGTGCCAGCATCTCGAGACAGAACACTGAAGCTTTCTTT
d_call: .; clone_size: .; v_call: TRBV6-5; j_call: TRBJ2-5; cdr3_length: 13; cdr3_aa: CASSPIYQETQYF; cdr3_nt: TGTGCCAGCAGCCCCATATACCAAGAGACCCAGTACTTC
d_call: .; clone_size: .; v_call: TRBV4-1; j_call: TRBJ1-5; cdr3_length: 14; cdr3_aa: CASSYIVSNQPQHF; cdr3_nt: TGCGCCAGCAGTTATATTGTCAGCAATCAGCCCCAGCATTTT
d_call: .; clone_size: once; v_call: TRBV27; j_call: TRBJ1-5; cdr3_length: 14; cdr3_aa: CASSLKGMDQPQHF; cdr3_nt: TGTGCCAGCAGTTTAAAGGGGATGGACCAGCCCCAGCATTTT
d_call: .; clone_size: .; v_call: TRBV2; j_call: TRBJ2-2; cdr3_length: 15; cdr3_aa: CASSATGLAPGELFF; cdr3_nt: TGTGCCAGCAGCGCCACAGGGTTGGCGCCCGGGGAGCTGTTTTTT
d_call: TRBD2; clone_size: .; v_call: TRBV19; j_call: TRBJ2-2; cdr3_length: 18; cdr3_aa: CASNMRRGTSGRTGELFF; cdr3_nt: TGTGCCAGTAACATGAGGCGCGGGACTAGCGGGAGAACCGGGGAGCTGTTTTTT
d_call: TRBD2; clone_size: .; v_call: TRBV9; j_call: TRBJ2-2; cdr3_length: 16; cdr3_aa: CASSALAGGLTGELFF; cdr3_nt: TGTGCCAGCAGCGCGCTAGCGGGAGGCCTCACCGGGGAGCTGTTTTTT
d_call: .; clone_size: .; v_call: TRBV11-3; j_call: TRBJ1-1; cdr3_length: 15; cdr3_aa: CASSSSTGSITEAFF; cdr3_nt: TGTGCCAGCAGCTCGTCCACAGGGTCGATCACTGAAGCTTTCTTT
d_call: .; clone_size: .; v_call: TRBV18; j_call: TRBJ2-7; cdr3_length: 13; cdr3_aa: CASSPRAGLEQYF; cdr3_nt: TGTGCCAGCTCACCGAGGGCAGGGCTCGAGCAGTACTTC
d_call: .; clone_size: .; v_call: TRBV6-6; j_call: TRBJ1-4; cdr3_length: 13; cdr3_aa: CASSPREGEKLFF; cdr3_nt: TGTGCCAGCAGCCCCCGGGAGGGTGAAAAACTGTTTTTT
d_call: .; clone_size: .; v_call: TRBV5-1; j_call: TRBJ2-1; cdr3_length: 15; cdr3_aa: CASSLGGFSYNEQFF; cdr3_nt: TGCGCCAGCAGCTTGGGCGGTTTCTCCTACAATGAGCAGTTCTTC
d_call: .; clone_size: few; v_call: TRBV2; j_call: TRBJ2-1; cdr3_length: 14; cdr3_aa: CASSEEGSLHEQFF; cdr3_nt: TGTGCCAGCAGTGAAGAAGGTAGCCTTCATGAGCAGTTCTTC
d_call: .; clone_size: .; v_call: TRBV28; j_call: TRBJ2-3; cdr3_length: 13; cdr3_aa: CASQKDSTDTQYF; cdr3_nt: TGTGCCAGCCAGAAAGATAGCACAGATACGCAGTATTTT
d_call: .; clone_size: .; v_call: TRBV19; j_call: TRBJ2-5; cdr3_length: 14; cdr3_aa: CASSFRGVQETQYF; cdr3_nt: TGTGCCAGTAGTTTCCGCGGGGTCCAAGAGACCCAGTACTTC
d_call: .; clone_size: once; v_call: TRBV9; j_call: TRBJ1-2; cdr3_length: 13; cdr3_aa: CASSVGGRVGYTF; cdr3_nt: TGTGCCAGCAGCGTCGGGGGCAGGGTCGGCTACACCTTC
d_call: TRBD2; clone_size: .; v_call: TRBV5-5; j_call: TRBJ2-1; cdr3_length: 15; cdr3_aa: CASSLLGTSSGEQFF; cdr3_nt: TGTGCCAGCAGCTTGCTTGGGACTAGTTCCGGTGAGCAGTTCTTC
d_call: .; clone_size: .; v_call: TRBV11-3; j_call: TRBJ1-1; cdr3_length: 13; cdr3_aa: CASSLDVKTEAFF; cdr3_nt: TGTGCCAGCAGCTTAGATGTGAAGACTGAAGCTTTCTTT
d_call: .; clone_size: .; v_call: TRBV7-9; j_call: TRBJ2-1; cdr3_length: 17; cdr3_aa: CASSLVLGHRSYNEQFF; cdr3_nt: TGTGCCAGCAGCTTAGTCCTGGGGCATCGCTCCTACAATGAGCAGTTCTTC
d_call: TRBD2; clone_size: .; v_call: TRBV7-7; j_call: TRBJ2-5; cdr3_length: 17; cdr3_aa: CASSPGLAGAVQETQYF; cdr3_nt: TGTGCCAGCAGCCCGGGACTAGCGGGAGCGGTGCAAGAGACCCAGTACTTC
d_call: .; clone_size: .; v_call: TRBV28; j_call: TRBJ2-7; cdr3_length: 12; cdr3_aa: CASSPPFGEQYF; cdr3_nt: TGTGCCAGCAGTCCACCTTTTGGAGAGCAGTACTTC
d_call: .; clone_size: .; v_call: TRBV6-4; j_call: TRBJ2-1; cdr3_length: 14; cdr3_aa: CASSENERSNEQFF; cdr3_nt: TGTGCCAGCAGTGAGAATGAGCGGTCCAATGAGCAGTTCTTC
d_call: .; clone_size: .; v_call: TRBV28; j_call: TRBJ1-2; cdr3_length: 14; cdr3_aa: CASSLARGGYGYTF; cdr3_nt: TGTGCCAGCAGCCTAGCGAGAGGAGGCTATGGCTACACCTTC
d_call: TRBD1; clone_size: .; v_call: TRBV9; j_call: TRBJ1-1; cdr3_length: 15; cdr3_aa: CASSVGTGKNTEAFF; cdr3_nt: TGTGCCAGCAGCGTAGGGACAGGGAAAAACACTGAAGCTTTCTTT
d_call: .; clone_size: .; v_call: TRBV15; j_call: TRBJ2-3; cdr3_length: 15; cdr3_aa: CATSRVGTLGDTQYF; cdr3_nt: TGTGCCACCAGCAGAGTTGGGACGTTAGGAGATACGCAGTATTTT
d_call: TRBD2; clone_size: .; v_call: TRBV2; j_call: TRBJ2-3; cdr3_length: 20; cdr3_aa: CASSVGLAARLGSSTDTQYF; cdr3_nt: TGTGCCAGCAGTGTGGGACTAGCGGCCCGCTTGGGCTCGAGCACAGATACGCAGTATTTT
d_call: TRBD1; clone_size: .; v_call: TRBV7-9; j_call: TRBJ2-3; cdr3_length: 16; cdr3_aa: CASIKLGGGQADTQYF; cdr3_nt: TGTGCCAGCATCAAGCTAGGGGGCGGGCAGGCAGATACGCAGTATTTT
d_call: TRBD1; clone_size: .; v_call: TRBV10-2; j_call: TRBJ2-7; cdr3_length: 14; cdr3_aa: CASRGTGISYEQYF; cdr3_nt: TGCGCCAGCAGGGGGACAGGGATCTCCTACGAGCAGTACTTC
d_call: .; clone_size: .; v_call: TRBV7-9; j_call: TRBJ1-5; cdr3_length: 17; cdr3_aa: CASSPVDWPLRNQPQHF; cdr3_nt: TGTGCCAGCAGCCCCGTCGACTGGCCGTTGCGCAATCAGCCCCAGCATTTT
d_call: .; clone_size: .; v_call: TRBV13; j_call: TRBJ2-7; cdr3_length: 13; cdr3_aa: CASSLLASYEQYF; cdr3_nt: TGTGCCAGCAGCTTACTAGCTTCCTACGAGCAGTACTTC
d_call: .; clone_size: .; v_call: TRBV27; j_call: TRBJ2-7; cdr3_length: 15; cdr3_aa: CASSPLGLRRYEQYF; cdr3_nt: TGTGCCAGCAGTCCCCTGGGACTCCGCAGGTACGAGCAGTACTTC
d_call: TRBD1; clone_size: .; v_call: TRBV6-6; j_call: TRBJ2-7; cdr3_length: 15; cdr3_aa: CASSATGTGSYEQYF; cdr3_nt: TGTGCCAGCAGTGCGACCGGGACAGGGTCCTACGAGCAGTACTTC
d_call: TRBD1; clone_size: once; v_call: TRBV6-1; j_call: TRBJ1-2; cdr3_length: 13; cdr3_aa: CASRRTGSGGYTF; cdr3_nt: TGTGCCAGCAGACGGACAGGGAGTGGTGGCTACACCTTC
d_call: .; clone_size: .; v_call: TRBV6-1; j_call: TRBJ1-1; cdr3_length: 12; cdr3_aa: CASSRGLTEAFF; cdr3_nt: TGTGCCAGCAGTCGAGGGTTGACTGAAGCTTTCTTT
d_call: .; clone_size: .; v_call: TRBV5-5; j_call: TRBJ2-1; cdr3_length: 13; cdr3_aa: CASSLWPQREQFF; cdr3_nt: TGTGCCAGCAGCCTCTGGCCACAGCGTGAGCAGTTCTTC
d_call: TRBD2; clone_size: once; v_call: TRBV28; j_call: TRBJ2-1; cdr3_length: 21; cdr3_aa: CASSLRAGLAGVWGSYNEQFF; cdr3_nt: TGTGCCAGCAGTTTAAGAGCGGGACTAGCGGGAGTATGGGGCTCCTACAATGAGCAGTTCTTC
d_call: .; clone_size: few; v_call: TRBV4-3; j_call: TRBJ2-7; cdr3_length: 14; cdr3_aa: CASSQAGWTYEQYF; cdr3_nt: TGCGCCAGCAGCCAAGCAGGCTGGACCTACGAGCAGTACTTC
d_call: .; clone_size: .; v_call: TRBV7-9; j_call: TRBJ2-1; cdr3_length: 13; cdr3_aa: CASSPTSYNEQFF; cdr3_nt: TGTGCCAGCAGCCCCACTTCCTACAATGAGCAGTTCTTC
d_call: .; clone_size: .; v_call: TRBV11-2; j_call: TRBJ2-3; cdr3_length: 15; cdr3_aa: CASSLGQHHTDTQYF; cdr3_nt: TGTGCCAGCAGCTTAGGCCAGCACCACACAGATACGCAGTATTTT
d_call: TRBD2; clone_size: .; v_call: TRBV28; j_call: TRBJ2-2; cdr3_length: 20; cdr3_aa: CASSYPPPTSGRPNTGELFF; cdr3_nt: TGTGCCAGCAGTTATCCCCCTCCGACTAGCGGGAGACCGAACACCGGGGAGCTGTTTTTT